The 8 T cell receptor beta chains below come from one sample, sequenced in a study of PD-L1 blockade in urothelial cancer. Sample time point: peripheral blood 6 weeks after treatment start. Measured with immunoSEQ multiplex PCR; TCRdb has only the in-frame clones, and not every one. The data contain roughly 28,000 clones, roughly 80% of them singletons. Here the sequenced sample was PBMCs, taken around atezolizumab (anti-PD-L1) treatment. Every receptor here comes from a man aged 65-85 years with urothelial cancer.

Only one count was recorded for this clone. The chain carries TRBV29-1 and TRBJ1-2; D uncertain. The CDR3 has 12 residues. V was clipped by 2 bases and J by 14 bases, with 18 bases between them. Germline V CDR1 and CDR2: SQVTM, ANQGSEA. CDR3 in amino acids: CSVETSAVHSTF. The CDR3 bases are TGCAGCGTTGAAACCAGTGCCGTCCATTCAACCTTC.

This rearrangement joins TRBV7-3 to TRBJ2-4; 9 bases fit TRBD2. Losses at the gene ends were 5 bases for V and 0 bases for J; bases not matched to a gene: 8. Germline CDR1 and CDR2: SGHTA and FQGTGA. The CDR3 has 17 amino acids. CDR3 loop: CASSRGGGDLAKNIQYF. The DNA for the CDR3 is TGTGCCAGCAGCAGGGGCGGGGGGGACTTAGCCAAAAACATTCAGTACTTC.

This chain connects TRBV7-8 to TRBJ2-1; D is possibly TRBD2 (7 bases). Per germline, CDR1 SGHVS and CDR2 FQNEAQ. The CDR3 extends over 15 amino acids. Trimming stripped 5 bases from V and 2 bases from J, with 13 bases between. The CDR3 bases are TGTGCCAGCAGCGCCCTAGGGGGGGCCTACAATGAGCAGTTCTTC. It specifies CASSALGGAYNEQFF.

The gene calls are TRBV15 and TRBJ1-2, with 7 bases that match TRBD1. The CDR3 consists of 14 residues. With V trimmed by 1 base and J by 2 bases, 1 base remained unmatched. From germline, CDR1 is LNHNV and CDR2 YYDKDF (reference sequence). The CDR3 protein is CATSRAQGNYGYTF. The CDR3 DNA reads as TGTGCCACCAGCAGAGCACAGGGGAACTATGGCTACACCTTC.

The chain couples TRBV29-1 to TRBJ1-1, with D possibly being TRBD1 (5 bases). V lost 1 base and J 5 bases, leaving 11 bases between the germline ends. CDR1 and CDR2 from the germline V gene are SQVTM and ANQGSEA. The length of the CDR3 is 13 residues. The CDR3 nucleotides read TGCAGCGTTGAAGGAACCAGGGTAACTGAAGCTTTCTTT. This translates into CSVEGTRVTEAFF.

This CDR3 reads CASSLDTGWETQYF. CDR3 nucleotide sequence: TGCGCCAGCAGCTTGGACACGGGATGGGAGACCCAGTACTTC. The rearrangement uses TRBV5-1 and TRBJ2-5; the D gene is possibly TRBD2 (5 bases). The CDR3 length is 14 residues. Trimming cost V 0 bases and J 5 bases, with 11 bases left between them. Germline V gene sequence: CDR1 SGHRS, CDR2 YFSETQ.

Judged by abundance, this clone is medium-sized. This chain links TRBV28 with TRBJ1-2; D call uncertain. Germline V gives CDR1 MDHEN, CDR2 SYDVKM. This CDR3 is 13 amino acids long. Trimming shortened V by 10 bases and J by 4 bases, and 16 bases separated the two germline ends. CDR3 residues: CATSGTNLYGYTF. The CDR3, as DNA: TGTGCCACCTCGGGAACAAACCTCTATGGCTACACCTTC.

This chain uses TRBV15 with TRBJ1-4, with 7 bases that match TRBD1. The CDR3 has 14 amino acids. V dropped 4 bases and J dropped 8; count of bases not matched to a gene: 7. CDR1 LNHNV and CDR2 YYDKDF come from the germline V gene (reference sequence). In DNA, the CDR3 is TGTGCCACCAGCATAGGACAGGTTCGCGAAAAACTGTTTTTT. Amino acid sequence: CATSIGQVREKLFF. The whole variable domain, filled in from reference TRBV15 and TRBJ1-4, reads DAMVIQNPRYQVTQFGKPVTLSCSQTLNHNVMYWYQQKSSQAPKLLFHYYDKDFNNEADTPDNFQSRRPNTSFCFLDIRSPGLGDTAMYLCATSIGQVREKLFFGSGTQLSVL.